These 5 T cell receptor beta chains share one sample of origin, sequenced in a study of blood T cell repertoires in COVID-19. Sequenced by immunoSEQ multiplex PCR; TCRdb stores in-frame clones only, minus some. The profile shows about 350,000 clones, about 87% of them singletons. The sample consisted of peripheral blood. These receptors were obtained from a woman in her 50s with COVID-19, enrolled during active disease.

Here the CDR3 DNA reads TGTGCCAGCAGCCTTACAGGGGTTGGGTCACCCCTCCACTTT. Protein: CASSLTGVGSPLHF. V is TRBV7-2 and J is TRBJ1-6; 7 nucleotides align to TRBD1. The CDR3 length is 14 residues. V shed 5 bases and J 10 bases; nucleotides not matched to a gene: 8. The germline V gene encodes CDR1 SGHTA and CDR2 FQGNSA.

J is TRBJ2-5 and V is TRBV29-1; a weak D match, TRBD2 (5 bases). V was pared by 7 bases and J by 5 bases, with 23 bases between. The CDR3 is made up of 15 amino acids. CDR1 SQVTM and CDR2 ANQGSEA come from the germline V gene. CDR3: CSGRPPRGSLETQYF. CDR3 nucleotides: TGCAGCGGCAGGCCTCCCCGGGGTAGTCTGGAGACCCAGTACTTC.

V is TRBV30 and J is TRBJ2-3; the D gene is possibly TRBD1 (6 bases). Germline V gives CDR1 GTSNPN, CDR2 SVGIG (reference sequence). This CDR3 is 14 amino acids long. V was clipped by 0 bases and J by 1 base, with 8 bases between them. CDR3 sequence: CAWSVSGGTDTQYF. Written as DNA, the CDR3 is TGTGCCTGGAGTGTTTCAGGGGGCACAGATACGCAGTATTTT.

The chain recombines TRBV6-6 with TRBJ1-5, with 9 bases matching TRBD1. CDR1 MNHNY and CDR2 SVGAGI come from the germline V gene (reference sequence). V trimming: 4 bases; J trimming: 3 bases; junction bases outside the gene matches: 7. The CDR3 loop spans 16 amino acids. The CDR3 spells CASSFRTGAYNQPQHF. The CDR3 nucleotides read TGTGCCAGCAGTTTTCGGACAGGGGCATACAATCAGCCCCAGCATTTT.

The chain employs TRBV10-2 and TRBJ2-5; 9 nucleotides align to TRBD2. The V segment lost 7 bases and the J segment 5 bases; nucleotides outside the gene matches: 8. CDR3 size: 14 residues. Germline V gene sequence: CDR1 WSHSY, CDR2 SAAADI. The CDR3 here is CASNGGRAVETQYF. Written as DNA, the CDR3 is TGCGCCAGCAATGGCGGGAGGGCCGTTGAGACCCAGTACTTC.